A single sample gave rise to the 15 T cell receptor beta chains below, sequenced in a study of CD8 T cells in ankylosing spondylitis. Study observations and caveats: About 8 highly homologous variants made up a TCR beta motif that seemed to typify ankylosing spondylitis blood.

One entry per CDR3 protein results from TCRdb running MiXCR on the 5' RACE reads. The sample includes 700,000 or so distinct CDR3 sequences, under 20% seen only once; the top ten take around a fifth. Their recognized antigens are unknown. The sequenced sample was blood, either unsorted or a sorted T cell fraction (not recorded which). These receptors were obtained from a male donor with ankylosing spondylitis.

V and J are TRBV9 and TRBJ1-1, with D possibly being TRBD1 (5 bases). Germline values: CDR1 SGDLS, CDR2 YYNGEE. Trimming took 0 bases from V and 5 from J, leaving 17 bases between them. The CDR3 consists of 16 residues. The CDR3 nucleotides read TGTGCCAGCAGCGTAGCTCCCCTTCGAGGGGAGACTGAAGCTTTCTTT. Translation gives CASSVAPLRGETEAFF.

This clonotype was found a few times. The chain has TRBV7-9 and TRBJ2-1; D is perhaps TRBD1 (6 bases). The CDR3 runs to 13 residues. V lost 3 bases and J lost 5, with 8 bases in between. Germline V CDR1 and CDR2: SEHNR, FQNEAQ (reference sequence). The CDR3 coding sequence is TGTGCCAGCAGCTTCGGACAGCACAATGAGCAGTTCTTC. Translated: CASSFGQHNEQFF.

This chain uses TRBV6-6 with TRBJ1-1; possible D gene TRBD1, 6 bases. Germline CDR1 is MNHNY and CDR2 is SVGAGI (reference sequence). This CDR3 is built from 13 residues. Trimming took 7 bases from V and 5 from J, leaving 14 bases between them. CDR3 sequence: CASTDPQGTEAFF. CDR3 coding DNA: TGTGCCAGCACCGACCCCCAGGGGACTGAAGCTTTCTTT.

The V and J genes are TRBV20-1 and TRBJ2-1; 10 bases align to TRBD2. The V gene's germline CDR1 is DFQATT and CDR2 SNEGSKA (reference sequence). This CDR3 has 15 residues. The V gene end was trimmed by 0 bases and the J gene end by 9 bases; junction bases not matched to a gene: 8. For the CDR3, the DNA is TGCAGTGCTAGAGATTGGCTAGCGGGAGTTTTTGAGCAGTTCTTC. Protein sequence: CSARDWLAGVFEQFF.

In this sample, this clonotype turned up once. The CDR3 sequence is CASSQDGVAGGADTQYF. The CDR3 DNA reads as TGCGCCAGCAGCCAAGATGGGGTAGCGGGGGGTGCAGATACGCAGTATTTT. V and J are TRBV4-1 and TRBJ2-3, with 10 positions matching TRBD2. The CDR3 contains 17 residues. With 0 bases clipped from V and 4 bases from J, the junction kept 7 bases outside the gene matches. Germline assignment: CDR1 MGHRA and CDR2 YSYEKL.

V is TRBV20-1 and J is TRBJ1-4; D gene ambiguous. V was shortened by 3 bases and J by 5 bases, with 13 bases between the two germline ends. Per the germline V gene, CDR1 is DFQATT and CDR2 is SNEGSKA (reference sequence). The CDR3 runs to 14 residues. The CDR3 here is CSASSGKKNEKLFF. In DNA form, the CDR3 reads TGCAGTGCTAGCTCGGGCAAGAAGAATGAAAAACTGTTTTTT.

This clonotype was picked up a small number of times. The genes are TRBV20-1 and TRBJ2-2; the match to TRBD1 covers 9 bases. Per germline, CDR1 DFQATT and CDR2 SNEGSKA (reference sequence). CDR3 size: 17 residues. V trimming: 5 bases; J trimming: 5 bases; junction bases outside the gene matches: 15. CDR3 nucleotides: TGCAGTGCTTGGCCCAGGAGGGGACAGGGAGGTACCGGGGAGCTGTTTTTT. Its translation: CSAWPRRGQGGTGELFF.

The rearrangement joins TRBV28 to TRBJ1-2; tentative D call: TRBD1 (5 bases). The germline V and J ends were trimmed by 7 bases and 1 base, with 13 bases remaining between them. The germline gives CDR1 MDHEN, CDR2 SYDVKM. This CDR3 is 14 amino acids long. The chain's CDR3 is CASTISTDNYGYTF. The CDR3 bases are TGTGCCAGCACAATCTCGACAGATAACTATGGCTACACCTTC.

There are a few counts of this clonotype. This sequence joins TRBV7-2 and TRBJ2-5; either TRBD1 or TRBD2 may fit D (6 bases each). Trimming removed 7 bases at V and 4 bases at J, with 16 bases between. CDR1 is SGHTA, CDR2 FQGNSA, per germline. The CDR3 extends over 14 amino acids. The CDR3 loop is CASTPWGAGETQYF. The CDR3 nucleotides are TGTGCCAGCACTCCATGGGGGGCCGGAGAGACCCAGTACTTC.

A word on this clonotype: Relative to the germline gene, one junction end is altered; a read error may explain this. This chain links TRBV20-1 with TRBJ2-7; TRBD1 matches 9 bases. The V gene's germline CDR1 is DFQATT and CDR2 SNEGSKA (reference sequence). The CDR3 totals 16 residues. CDR3 coding DNA: TGCTGTGCTAGAGGAACCCCGGGACAGGGACTCGGCGAGCAGTACTTC. Translation gives CCARGTPGQGLGEQYF.

This clonotype was seen a handful of times. V is TRBV18 and J is TRBJ2-3; unclear D gene. This CDR3 region has 14 residues. Per germline, CDR1 KGHSH and CDR2 LQKENI. V shed 0 bases and J shed 2 bases, with 6 bases lying between them. CDR3 bases: TGTGCCAGCTCACCACCGGTTCCCACAGATACGCAGTATTTT. Amino acids: CASSPPVPTDTQYF.

The chain carries TRBV5-1 and TRBJ1-2; D is perhaps TRBD1 (5 bases). Looked up from germline, CDR1 is SGHRS and CDR2 is YFSETQ. Trimming shortened V by 4 bases and J by 4 bases, and 14 bases separated the two germline ends. This CDR3 has 14 amino acids. The CDR3 region is CASSRGLRVYGYTF. As DNA, the CDR3 is TGCGCCAGCAGCCGGGGGTTAAGGGTCTATGGCTACACCTTC.

The V gene is TRBV12-3 or TRBV12-4, the J gene TRBJ2-5; perhaps TRBD2 as D (5 bases). The V and J ends lost 8 bases and 5 bases respectively, with 15 bases between them. This CDR3 is built from 13 residues. The CDR3 DNA sequence: TGTGCCAGCCACCGGGGTGGGCAGGAGACCCAGTACTTC. This sequence encodes CASHRGGQETQYF.

This clonotype came up many times. The CDR3: CASSLMRAGTGGELFF. Here the CDR3 DNA reads TGTGCCAGCAGTTTGATGAGGGCAGGGACCGGCGGGGAGCTGTTTTTT. The rearrangement links TRBV12-3 or TRBV12-4 to TRBJ2-2; the D gene could be TRBD1 or TRBD2 (5 bases each). The CDR3 contains 16 residues. V lost 3 bases, J lost 7 bases, and 18 bases lay in between.

This clonotype has just a few counts. The CDR3 protein is CASSLGTATDEQFF. The CDR3 DNA reads TGTGCCAGCAGCTTAGGGACCGCTACCGATGAGCAGTTCTTC. The genes are TRBV7-9 and TRBJ2-1; D is unresolved. Germline CDR1 SEHNR, CDR2 FQNEAQ (reference sequence). The CDR3 is 14 residues long. V was cut by 1 base and J by 8 bases, with 12 bases left in between.